This TCR beta chain was profiled in a study of T-cell memory formation after mild COVID-19. Study-wide results and caveats: Nothing showed for sure that second-wave clones peaking on day 37 were SARS-CoV-2 specific. CD8+ contracting clones occupied EMRA, while CD4+ ones occupied mainly CM and EM.

Germline CDR1 and CDR2: ENHRY and SYGVKD. The length of the CDR3 is 15 residues. V lost 4 bases, J lost 6 bases, and 16 bases lay in between. On this clonotype: Its antigen is as yet unknown.

MiXCR, run by TCRdb on the 5' RACE reads, gives a single entry per CDR3 protein. Among about 470,000 distinct CDR3 sequences listed, around a quarter were seen once. This sequence was found in an adult woman who had mild COVID-19 (a few samples of this study predate the infection). Cell type and time point are not known. The chain is built from TRBV10-3 and TRBJ2-1; perhaps D is TRBD1 or TRBD2 (5 bases each). Input material: PBMCs or a T cell subset sorted from them (not recorded which). The CDR3 loop reads CAISGQGGAGNEQFF. The CDR3 DNA reads TGTGCCATCAGTGGCCAGGGTGGTGCGGGCAATGAGCAGTTCTTC.